These T cell receptor beta chains were read from a single sample in a study of blood T cell repertoires in COVID-19. Assay: immunoSEQ multiplex PCR; the TCRdb copy retains only in-frame clones and omits some. The sample records hundreds of thousands of clones, roughly 85% being singletons. The material sequenced was peripheral blood. These receptors were obtained from a woman aged 45-65 years who had recovered from COVID-19. CDR3s include the opening cysteine and the closing phenylalanine or tryptophan. D genes are given only for firm matches. Only part of the rows carry a size: once, few, many, or a class if the clone is expanded.

j_gene: TRBJ2-1
d_gene: TRBD2
abundance: NA
v_gene: TRBV6-5
CDR3nt: TGTGCCAGCAGGGAGCCGGGACTAGTAAATGAGCAGTTCTTC
CDR3aa: CASREPGLVNEQFF

j_gene: TRBJ1-6
d_gene: NA
abundance: NA
v_gene: TRBV25-1
CDR3nt: TGTGCCAGCAGTGTGCCAGGCAATTCACCCCTCCACTTT
CDR3aa: CASSVPGNSPLHF

j_gene: TRBJ2-1
d_gene: TRBD2
abundance: NA
v_gene: TRBV5-1
CDR3nt: TGCGCCAGCAGCCCCCCGGGACTAGAGGGGGTTGAGCAGTTCTTC
CDR3aa: CASSPPGLEGVEQFF

j_gene: TRBJ1-1
d_gene: TRBD1
abundance: NA
v_gene: TRBV5-4
CDR3nt: TGTGCCATCCCGGGACAGGGGATATCTGAAGCTTTCTTT
CDR3aa: CAIPGQGISEAFF

j_gene: TRBJ2-7
d_gene: NA
abundance: NA
v_gene: TRBV24-1
CDR3nt: TGTGCCACCAGTGAGCCGGGGGCCTACGAGCAGTACTTC
CDR3aa: CATSEPGAYEQYF

j_gene: TRBJ1-1
d_gene: TRBD1
abundance: NA
v_gene: TRBV7-2
CDR3nt: TGTGCCAGCAGCCCACGGACAGGTGGGAGCAGCACTGAAGCTTTCTTT
CDR3aa: CASSPRTGGSSTEAFF

j_gene: TRBJ2-1
d_gene: TRBD1
abundance: NA
v_gene: TRBV5-1
CDR3nt: TGCGCCAGCAGCATCACCGGGACAGGGAACAATGAGCAGTTCTTC
CDR3aa: CASSITGTGNNEQFF

j_gene: TRBJ1-6
d_gene: NA
abundance: few
v_gene: TRBV3-1/TRBV3-2
CDR3nt: TGTGCCAGCAGCCAAGGCAGTAACCAAGAGCGGACCCTCCACTTT
CDR3aa: CASSQGSNQERTLHF

j_gene: TRBJ2-1
d_gene: TRBD2
abundance: few
v_gene: TRBV5-4
CDR3nt: TGTGCCAGCAGCTTGGACGCGGCGGGGGGGTATTACAATGAGCAGTTCTTC
CDR3aa: CASSLDAAGGYYNEQFF

j_gene: TRBJ2-3
d_gene: TRBD2
abundance: NA
v_gene: TRBV19
CDR3nt: TGTGCCAGTAGAGCGGGGGCTCACACAGATACGCAGTATTTT
CDR3aa: CASRAGAHTDTQYF

j_gene: TRBJ2-3
d_gene: TRBD1
abundance: NA
v_gene: TRBV7-2
CDR3nt: TGTGCCAGCAGTCCAGGACAGGGATCAGATACGCAGTATTTT
CDR3aa: CASSPGQGSDTQYF

j_gene: TRBJ2-2
d_gene: NA
abundance: NA
v_gene: TRBV11-3
CDR3nt: TGTGCCAGCAGCTTAGGACGAGGCGGGGAGCTGTTTTTT
CDR3aa: CASSLGRGGELFF

j_gene: TRBJ2-1
d_gene: NA
abundance: NA
v_gene: TRBV9
CDR3nt: TGTGCCAGCAGCGTAGCTACGTATGAGCAGTTCTTC
CDR3aa: CASSVATYEQFF

j_gene: TRBJ2-1
d_gene: TRBD2
abundance: NA
v_gene: TRBV7-2
CDR3nt: TGTGCCAGCAGCTCTCACAGCGGGAGCCCCTCTGGGCAGTTCTTC
CDR3aa: CASSSHSGSPSGQFF

j_gene: TRBJ1-5
d_gene: NA
abundance: NA
v_gene: TRBV4-3
CDR3nt: TGCGCCAGCAGTCTCGACAGCAGCAATCAGCCCCAGCATTTT
CDR3aa: CASSLDSSNQPQHF

j_gene: TRBJ1-2
d_gene: NA
abundance: NA
v_gene: TRBV11-3
CDR3nt: TGTGCCAGCAGCTTAGCAGGCAGCGGCTACACCTTC
CDR3aa: CASSLAGSGYTF

j_gene: TRBJ1-1
d_gene: NA
abundance: NA
v_gene: TRBV20-1
CDR3nt: TGCAGTGCCCACAGAACGACTGAAGCTTTCTTT
CDR3aa: CSAHRTTEAFF

j_gene: TRBJ2-7
d_gene: NA
abundance: NA
v_gene: TRBV19
CDR3nt: TGTGCCAGTAGTCAGCGCAGCAGCTCCTACGAGCAGTACTTC
CDR3aa: CASSQRSSSYEQYF

j_gene: TRBJ2-5
d_gene: TRBD1
abundance: NA
v_gene: TRBV7-2
CDR3nt: TGTGCCAGCAGGACAGGGCGGGAGACCCAGTACTTC
CDR3aa: CASRTGRETQYF

j_gene: TRBJ1-1
d_gene: NA
abundance: NA
v_gene: TRBV28
CDR3nt: TGTGCCAGCAGCAGACGACAGCCCCGGAACACTGAAGCTTTCTTT
CDR3aa: CASSRRQPRNTEAFF

j_gene: TRBJ2-7
d_gene: TRBD2
abundance: NA
v_gene: TRBV15
CDR3nt: TGTGCCACCAGCAGATACTCGGGGGGCTACGAGCAGTACTTC
CDR3aa: CATSRYSGGYEQYF

j_gene: TRBJ2-7
d_gene: NA
abundance: NA
v_gene: TRBV3-1/TRBV3-2
CDR3nt: TGTGCCAGCAGCCAAGCCTCCCTCCGGGGGCGGGGGCCCTCCTCCTACGAGCAGTACTTC
CDR3aa: CASSQASLRGRGPSSYEQYF

j_gene: TRBJ1-2
d_gene: NA
abundance: NA
v_gene: TRBV6-1
CDR3nt: TGTGCCAGCAGTGAGGCAGACATGCTTAACTATGGCTACACCTTC
CDR3aa: CASSEADMLNYGYTF

j_gene: TRBJ2-3
d_gene: TRBD1
abundance: NA
v_gene: TRBV19
CDR3nt: TGTGCCAGTAGTCTACAGGGGGCGAAAGATACGCAGTATTTT
CDR3aa: CASSLQGAKDTQYF

j_gene: TRBJ1-3
d_gene: NA
abundance: once
v_gene: TRBV2
CDR3nt: TGTGCCAGCAGACCGGGGTTCGGCTCTGGAAACACCATATATTTT
CDR3aa: CASRPGFGSGNTIYF

j_gene: TRBJ2-7
d_gene: TRBD2
abundance: NA
v_gene: TRBV28
CDR3nt: TGTGCCAGCAGCGGAGCGGGGGGGTCCGAGCAGTACTTC
CDR3aa: CASSGAGGSEQYF

j_gene: TRBJ2-7
d_gene: TRBD2
abundance: NA
v_gene: TRBV9
CDR3nt: TGTGCCAGCAGCCTTGGGACTAGCGGGAGGGTGGAGCAGTACTTC
CDR3aa: CASSLGTSGRVEQYF

j_gene: TRBJ1-4
d_gene: TRBD1
abundance: NA
v_gene: TRBV7-9
CDR3nt: TGTGCCAGCAGCCTGCGGACAGGGAATAATGAAAAACTGTTTTTT
CDR3aa: CASSLRTGNNEKLFF

j_gene: TRBJ2-7
d_gene: TRBD2
abundance: NA
v_gene: TRBV12-3/TRBV12-4
CDR3nt: TGTGCCAGCAGTTTAACGGGGACTACCGAGCAGTACTTC
CDR3aa: CASSLTGTTEQYF

j_gene: TRBJ2-7
d_gene: TRBD1
abundance: NA
v_gene: TRBV9
CDR3nt: TGTGCCAGCAGCGCCGGGACAGGGGGCTACGAGCAGTACTTC
CDR3aa: CASSAGTGGYEQYF

j_gene: TRBJ2-3
d_gene: TRBD2
abundance: NA
v_gene: TRBV6-4
CDR3nt: TGTGCCAGCATTGGAAGGTCTAGCGGGGGGACGAGCACAGATACGCAGTATTTT
CDR3aa: CASIGRSSGGTSTDTQYF

j_gene: TRBJ2-3
d_gene: TRBD2
abundance: NA
v_gene: TRBV3-1/TRBV3-2
CDR3nt: TGTGCCAGCAGCCAACCTAGGACTAGCGGGAGGGTTGCAGATACGCAGTATTTT
CDR3aa: CASSQPRTSGRVADTQYF

j_gene: TRBJ2-1
d_gene: TRBD2
abundance: NA
v_gene: TRBV9
CDR3nt: TGTGCCAGCAGGGCGCGGGAGGAGGGTGAGCAGTTCTTC
CDR3aa: CASRAREEGEQFF

j_gene: TRBJ2-6
d_gene: NA
abundance: NA
v_gene: TRBV6-5
CDR3nt: TGTGCCAGCAGTCCACCCGGGCTGGGGCCCGTCCTGACTTTC
CDR3aa: CASSPPGLGPVLTF

j_gene: TRBJ1-5
d_gene: NA
abundance: few
v_gene: TRBV6-5
CDR3nt: TGTGCCAGCAGGGTGGGAGGGGACAATCAGCCCCAGCATTTT
CDR3aa: CASRVGGDNQPQHF

j_gene: TRBJ2-7
d_gene: TRBD2
abundance: NA
v_gene: TRBV5-1
CDR3nt: TGCGCCAGCAGCTTCACATGGGGGGGAACCTACGAGCAGTACTTC
CDR3aa: CASSFTWGGTYEQYF

j_gene: TRBJ1-2
d_gene: NA
abundance: NA
v_gene: TRBV28
CDR3nt: TGTGCCACCGAGGGCAGTCACTATGGCTACACCTTC
CDR3aa: CATEGSHYGYTF

j_gene: TRBJ2-3
d_gene: TRBD2
abundance: NA
v_gene: TRBV6-2/TRBV6-3
CDR3nt: TGTGCCAGCAGTTACTCTCGGACTAGCGGGGATCATACGCAGTATTTT
CDR3aa: CASSYSRTSGDHTQYF

j_gene: TRBJ2-4
d_gene: TRBD2
abundance: NA
v_gene: TRBV5-1
CDR3nt: TGCGCCAGCAGCTTGGGACTAGCGGGGGGATACGCCAAAAACATTCAGTACTTC
CDR3aa: CASSLGLAGGYAKNIQYF

j_gene: TRBJ1-5
d_gene: NA
abundance: few
v_gene: TRBV19
CDR3nt: TGTGCCAGTAGTAACAGGCGGGGCTATAGCAATCAGCCCCAGCATTTT
CDR3aa: CASSNRRGYSNQPQHF

j_gene: TRBJ1-6
d_gene: NA
abundance: few
v_gene: TRBV19
CDR3nt: TGTGCCAGTAGTATAGTTGAGAATTCACCCCTCCACTTT
CDR3aa: CASSIVENSPLHF

j_gene: TRBJ2-2
d_gene: TRBD1
abundance: NA
v_gene: TRBV9
CDR3nt: TGTGCCAGCAGCGCGACCAGGGGGACAGGATTCACCGGGGAGCTGTTTTTT
CDR3aa: CASSATRGTGFTGELFF

j_gene: TRBJ2-3
d_gene: NA
abundance: NA
v_gene: TRBV4-2
CDR3nt: TGTGCCAGCAGCCGAGAACCCACGGCAGATACGCAGTATTTT
CDR3aa: CASSREPTADTQYF

j_gene: TRBJ2-1
d_gene: TRBD2
abundance: NA
v_gene: TRBV10-3
CDR3nt: TGTGCCTCAGGACTAGCGGGAGCGAATGAGCAGTTCTTC
CDR3aa: CASGLAGANEQFF

j_gene: TRBJ2-5
d_gene: NA
abundance: NA
v_gene: TRBV5-1
CDR3nt: TGCGCCAGCAGCTTGAGACAGGACCAAGAGACCCAGTACTTC
CDR3aa: CASSLRQDQETQYF

j_gene: TRBJ1-5
d_gene: TRBD1
abundance: once
v_gene: TRBV4-1
CDR3nt: TGCGCCAGCAGCCAAGACCTCTTGGGACAGGGGGCGCGAGTAGTAGGCAATCAGCCCCAGCATTTT
CDR3aa: CASSQDLLGQGARVVGNQPQHF

j_gene: TRBJ2-2
d_gene: NA
abundance: NA
v_gene: TRBV27
CDR3nt: TGTGCCAGCAGCCGGGACTTTCTCACCGGGGAGCTGTTTTTT
CDR3aa: CASSRDFLTGELFF

j_gene: TRBJ2-1
d_gene: NA
abundance: few
v_gene: TRBV10-3
CDR3nt: TGTGCCATCAGTGACATCCGGGGGACGAGGGATGAGCAGTTCTTC
CDR3aa: CAISDIRGTRDEQFF

j_gene: TRBJ2-3
d_gene: NA
abundance: NA
v_gene: TRBV13
CDR3nt: TGTGCCAGCAGCGGACGACTAGTTAAGTCCACAGATACGCAGTATTTT
CDR3aa: CASSGRLVKSTDTQYF

j_gene: TRBJ2-1
d_gene: NA
abundance: NA
v_gene: TRBV5-5
CDR3nt: TGTGCCAGCAGCCCAGGGGGAACTAGCGGTTACAATGAGCAGTTCTTC
CDR3aa: CASSPGGTSGYNEQFF

j_gene: TRBJ1-3
d_gene: NA
abundance: NA
v_gene: TRBV7-8
CDR3nt: TGTGCCAGCAGCCCCCGAGGAGCTGGAAACACCATATATTTT
CDR3aa: CASSPRGAGNTIYF